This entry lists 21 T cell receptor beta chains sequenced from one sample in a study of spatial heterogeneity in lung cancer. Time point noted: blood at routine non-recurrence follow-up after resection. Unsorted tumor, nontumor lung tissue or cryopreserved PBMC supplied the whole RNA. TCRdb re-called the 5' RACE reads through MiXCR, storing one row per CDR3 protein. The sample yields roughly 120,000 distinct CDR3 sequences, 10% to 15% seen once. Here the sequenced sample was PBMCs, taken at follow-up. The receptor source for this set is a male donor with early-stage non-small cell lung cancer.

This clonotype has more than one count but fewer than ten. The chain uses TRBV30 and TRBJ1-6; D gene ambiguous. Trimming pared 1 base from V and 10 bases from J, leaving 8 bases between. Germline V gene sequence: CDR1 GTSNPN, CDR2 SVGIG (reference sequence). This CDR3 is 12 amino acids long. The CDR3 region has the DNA TGTGCCTGGAGTGGGGTGAAATCACCCCTCCACTTT. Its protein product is CAWSGVKSPLHF. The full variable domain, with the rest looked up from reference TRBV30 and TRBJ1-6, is SQTIHQWPATLVQPVGSPLSLECTVEGTSNPNLYWYRQAAGRGLQLLFYSVGIGQISSEVPQNLSASRPQDRQFILSSKKLLLSDSGFYLCAWSGVKSPLHFGNGTRLTVT.

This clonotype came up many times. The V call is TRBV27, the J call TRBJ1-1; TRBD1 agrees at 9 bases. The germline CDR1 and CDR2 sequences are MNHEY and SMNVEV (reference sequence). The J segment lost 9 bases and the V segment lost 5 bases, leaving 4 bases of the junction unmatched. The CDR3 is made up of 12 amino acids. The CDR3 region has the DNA TGTGCCAGCAGTCCGACAGGGGGGAAAGCTTTCTTT. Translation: CASSPTGGKAFF.

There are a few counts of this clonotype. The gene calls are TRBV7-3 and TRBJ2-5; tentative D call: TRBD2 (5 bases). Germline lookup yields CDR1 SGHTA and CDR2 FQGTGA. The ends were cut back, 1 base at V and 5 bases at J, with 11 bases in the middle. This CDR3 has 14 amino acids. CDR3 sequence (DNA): TGTGCCAGCAGCTTAATCTCCGGGGTGGAGACCCAGTACTTC. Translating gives CASSLISGVETQYF.

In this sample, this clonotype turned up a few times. The CDR3 is CASSQVIDRGTEAFF. CDR3 nucleotide sequence: TGCGCCAGCAGCCAAGTAATAGACAGGGGTACTGAAGCTTTCTTT. The chain joins TRBV4-3 to TRBJ1-1, with 8 bases fitting TRBD1. This CDR3 has 15 residues. From germline, CDR1 is LGHNA and CDR2 YSLEER. The V and J ends lost 1 base and 5 bases, in that order; junction bases with no gene match: 6.

CDR3 coding DNA: TGTGCCAGCAGCCAGGGAAGGGTGGACGAGCAGTACTTC. Translated: CASSQGRVDEQYF. The rearrangement links TRBV3-1 to TRBJ2-7; the D is unclear. CDR1 LGHDT and CDR2 YNNKEL come from the germline V gene (reference sequence). The CDR3 is 13 amino acids. V lost 3 bases and J lost 5, with 11 bases in between.

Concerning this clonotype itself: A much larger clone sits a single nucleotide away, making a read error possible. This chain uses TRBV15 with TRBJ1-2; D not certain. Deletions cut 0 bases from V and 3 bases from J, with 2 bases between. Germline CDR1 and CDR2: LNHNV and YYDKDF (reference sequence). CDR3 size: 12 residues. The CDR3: CATSRDDYGYTF. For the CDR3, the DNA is TGTGCCACCAGCAGAGATGACTATGGCTACACCTTC.

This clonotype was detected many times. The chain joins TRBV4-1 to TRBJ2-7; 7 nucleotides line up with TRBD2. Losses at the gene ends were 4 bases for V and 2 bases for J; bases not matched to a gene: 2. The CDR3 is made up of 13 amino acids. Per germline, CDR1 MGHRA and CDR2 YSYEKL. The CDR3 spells CASSPRGTYEQYF. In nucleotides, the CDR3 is TGCGCCAGCAGCCCGCGGGGGACCTACGAGCAGTACTTC.

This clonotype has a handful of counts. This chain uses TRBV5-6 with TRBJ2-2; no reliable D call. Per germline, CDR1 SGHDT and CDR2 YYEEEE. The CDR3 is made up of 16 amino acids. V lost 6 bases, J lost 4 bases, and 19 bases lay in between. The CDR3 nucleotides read TGTGCCAGCATCTTTAGGTCTGGGGATGGCACCGGGGAGCTGTTTTTT. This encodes CASIFRSGDGTGELFF.

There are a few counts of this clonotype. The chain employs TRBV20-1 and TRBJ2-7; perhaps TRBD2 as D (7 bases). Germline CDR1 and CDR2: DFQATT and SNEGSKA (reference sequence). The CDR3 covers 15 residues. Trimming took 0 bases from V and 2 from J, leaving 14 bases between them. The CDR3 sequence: CSAREWTRGTYEQYF. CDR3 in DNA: TGCAGTGCTAGAGAGTGGACTAGGGGGACCTACGAGCAGTACTTC.

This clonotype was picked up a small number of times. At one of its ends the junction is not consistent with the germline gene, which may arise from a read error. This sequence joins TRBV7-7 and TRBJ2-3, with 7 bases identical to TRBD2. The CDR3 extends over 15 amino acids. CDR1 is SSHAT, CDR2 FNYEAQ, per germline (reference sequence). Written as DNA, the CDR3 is TGTGCTAGCAGCTTAAAGGGACTACCCACAGATACGCAGTATTTT. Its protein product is CASSLKGLPTDTQYF.

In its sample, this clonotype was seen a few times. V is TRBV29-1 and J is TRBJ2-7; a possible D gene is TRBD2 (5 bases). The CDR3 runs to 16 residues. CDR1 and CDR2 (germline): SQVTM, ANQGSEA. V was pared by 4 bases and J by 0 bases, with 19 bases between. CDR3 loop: CSVAPPEGESSYEQYF. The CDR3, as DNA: TGCAGCGTTGCCCCCCCCGAGGGAGAAAGCTCCTACGAGCAGTACTTC.

In DNA, the CDR3 is TGTGCCACCAGCCAGGGGGCCTACGAGCAGTACTTC. Its protein is CATSQGAYEQYF. V and J are TRBV24-1 and TRBJ2-7; 7 bases line up with TRBD1. The CDR3 runs 12 residues. V lost 7 bases, J lost 2 bases, and 1 base stayed unmatched. Germline CDR1 and CDR2: KGHDR and SFDVKD.

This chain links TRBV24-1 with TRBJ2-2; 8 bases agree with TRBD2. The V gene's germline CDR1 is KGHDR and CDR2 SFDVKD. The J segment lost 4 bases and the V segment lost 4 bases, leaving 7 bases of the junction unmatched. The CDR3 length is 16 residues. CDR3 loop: CATSEVQRGTTGELFF. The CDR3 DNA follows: TGTGCCACCAGTGAGGTCCAGCGGGGGACCACCGGGGAGCTGTTTTTT.

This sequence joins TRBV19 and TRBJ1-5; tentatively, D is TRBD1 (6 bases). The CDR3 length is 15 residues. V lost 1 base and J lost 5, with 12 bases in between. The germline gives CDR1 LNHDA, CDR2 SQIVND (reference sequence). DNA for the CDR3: TGTGCCAGTAGTATAGTGCGGCAGGGGTATCAGCCCCAGCATTTT. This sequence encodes CASSIVRQGYQPQHF. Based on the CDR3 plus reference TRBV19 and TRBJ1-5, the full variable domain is DGGITQSPKYLFRKEGQNVTLSCEQNLNHDAMYWYRQDPGQGLRLIYYSQIVNDFQKGDIAEGYSVSREKKESFPLTVTSAQKNPTAFYLCASSIVRQGYQPQHFGDGTRLSIL.

The CDR3 coding sequence is TGTGCCAGCAGCTCCCTTGCTAGGGGGACGACCCAGTACTTC. The encoded protein is CASSSLARGTTQYF. This chain uses TRBV7-2 with TRBJ2-5, with D maybe TRBD1 (6 bases). Germline assignment: CDR1 SGHTA and CDR2 FQGNSA. The CDR3 contains 14 residues. The ends were cut back, 4 bases at V and 7 bases at J, with 16 bases in the middle.

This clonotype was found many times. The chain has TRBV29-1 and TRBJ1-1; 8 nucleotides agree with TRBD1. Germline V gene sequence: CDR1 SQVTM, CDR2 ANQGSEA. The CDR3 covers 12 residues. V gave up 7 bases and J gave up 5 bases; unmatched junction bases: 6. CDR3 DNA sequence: TGCAGCGGCCGGACAGGGAAAACTGAAGCTTTCTTT. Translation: CSGRTGKTEAFF.

The CDR3 DNA is TGTGCCAGCAGTTTTGATCAGAGGGGCCAGCCCCAGCATTTT. It is translated as CASSFDQRGQPQHF. The rearrangement joins TRBV12-3 or TRBV12-4 to TRBJ1-5; weak D call: TRBD1 (5 bases). Trimming cost V 3 bases and J 7 bases, with 13 bases left between them. The CDR3 covers 14 residues.

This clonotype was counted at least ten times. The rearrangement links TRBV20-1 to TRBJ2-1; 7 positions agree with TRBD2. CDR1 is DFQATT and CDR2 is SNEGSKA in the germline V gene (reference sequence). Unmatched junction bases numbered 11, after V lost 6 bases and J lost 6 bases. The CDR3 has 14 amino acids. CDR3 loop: CSARRLALVNEQFF. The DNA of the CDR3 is TGCAGTGCCAGACGACTAGCTTTAGTCAATGAGCAGTTCTTC.

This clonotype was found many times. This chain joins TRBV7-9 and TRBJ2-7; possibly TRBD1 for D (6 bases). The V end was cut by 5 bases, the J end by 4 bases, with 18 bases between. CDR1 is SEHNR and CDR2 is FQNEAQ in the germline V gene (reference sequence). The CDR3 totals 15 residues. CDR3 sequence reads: CASSPKGVYGYEQYF. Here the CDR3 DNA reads TGTGCCAGCAGCCCAAAGGGGGTTTATGGGTACGAGCAGTACTTC. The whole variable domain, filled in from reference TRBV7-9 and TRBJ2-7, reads DTGVSQNPRHKITKRGQNVTFRCDPISEHNRLYWYRQTLGQGPEFLTYFQNEAQLEKSRLLSDRFSAERPKGSFSTLEIQRTEQGDSAMYLCASSPKGVYGYEQYFGPGTRLTVT.

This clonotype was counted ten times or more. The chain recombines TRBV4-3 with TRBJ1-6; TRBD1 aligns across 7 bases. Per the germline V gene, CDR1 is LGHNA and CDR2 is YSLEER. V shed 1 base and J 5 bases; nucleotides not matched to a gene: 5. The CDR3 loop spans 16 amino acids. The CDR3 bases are TGCGCCAGCAGCCAAGCACGACAGGGAAATAATTCACCCCTCCACTTT. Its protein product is CASSQARQGNNSPLHF.

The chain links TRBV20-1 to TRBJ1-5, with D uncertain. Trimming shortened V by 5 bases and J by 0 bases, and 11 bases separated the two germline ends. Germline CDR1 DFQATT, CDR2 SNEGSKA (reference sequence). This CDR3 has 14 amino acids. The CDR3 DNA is TGCAGTGCTCCTTCTCGTGGTAGCAATCAGCCCCAGCATTTT. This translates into CSAPSRGSNQPQHF.